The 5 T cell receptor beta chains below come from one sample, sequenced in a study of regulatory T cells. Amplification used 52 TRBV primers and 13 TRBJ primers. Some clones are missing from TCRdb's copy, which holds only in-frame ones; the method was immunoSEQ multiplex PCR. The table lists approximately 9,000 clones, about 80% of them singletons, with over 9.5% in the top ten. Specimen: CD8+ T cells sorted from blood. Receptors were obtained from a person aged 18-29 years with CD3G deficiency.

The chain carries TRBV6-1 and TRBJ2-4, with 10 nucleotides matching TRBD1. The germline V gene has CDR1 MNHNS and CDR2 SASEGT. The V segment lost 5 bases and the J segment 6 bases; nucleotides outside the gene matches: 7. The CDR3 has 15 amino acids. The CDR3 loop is CASSLTGGRGNIQYF. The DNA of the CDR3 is TGTGCCAGCAGTTTGACAGGGGGCAGGGGAAACATTCAGTACTTC.

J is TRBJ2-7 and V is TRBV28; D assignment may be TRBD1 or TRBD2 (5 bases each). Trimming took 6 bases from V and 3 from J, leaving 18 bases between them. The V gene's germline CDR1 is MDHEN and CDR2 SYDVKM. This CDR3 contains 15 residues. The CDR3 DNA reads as TGTGCCAGCAGCTCTCATGGGACGTACGGCTACGAGCAGTACTTC. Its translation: CASSSHGTYGYEQYF.

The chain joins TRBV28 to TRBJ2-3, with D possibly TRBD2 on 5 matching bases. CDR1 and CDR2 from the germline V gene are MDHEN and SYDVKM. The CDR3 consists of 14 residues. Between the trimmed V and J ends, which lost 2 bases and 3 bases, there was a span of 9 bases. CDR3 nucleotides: TGTGCCAGCAGTTTACGGAGGAGAACAGATACGCAGTATTTT. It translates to CASSLRRRTDTQYF.

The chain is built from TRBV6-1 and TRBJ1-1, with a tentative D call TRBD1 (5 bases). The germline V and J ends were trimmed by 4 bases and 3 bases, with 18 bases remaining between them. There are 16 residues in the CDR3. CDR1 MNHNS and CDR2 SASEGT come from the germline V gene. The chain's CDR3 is CASSVRGARGDTEAFF. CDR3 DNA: TGTGCCAGCAGTGTCCGAGGGGCGCGTGGGGACACTGAAGCTTTCTTT.

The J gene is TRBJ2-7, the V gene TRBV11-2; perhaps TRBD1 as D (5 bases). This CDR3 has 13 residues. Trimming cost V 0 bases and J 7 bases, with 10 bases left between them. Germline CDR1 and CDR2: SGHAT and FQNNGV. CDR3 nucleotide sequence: TGTGCCAGCAGCTTAGATAGGACACGGGAGCAGTACTTC. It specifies CASSLDRTREQYF. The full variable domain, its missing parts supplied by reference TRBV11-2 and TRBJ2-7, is EAGVAQSPRYKIIEKRQSVAFWCNPISGHATLYWYQQILGQGPKLLIQFQNNGVVDDSQLPKDRFSAERLKGVDSTLKIQPAKLEDSAVYLCASSLDRTREQYFGPGTRLTVT.